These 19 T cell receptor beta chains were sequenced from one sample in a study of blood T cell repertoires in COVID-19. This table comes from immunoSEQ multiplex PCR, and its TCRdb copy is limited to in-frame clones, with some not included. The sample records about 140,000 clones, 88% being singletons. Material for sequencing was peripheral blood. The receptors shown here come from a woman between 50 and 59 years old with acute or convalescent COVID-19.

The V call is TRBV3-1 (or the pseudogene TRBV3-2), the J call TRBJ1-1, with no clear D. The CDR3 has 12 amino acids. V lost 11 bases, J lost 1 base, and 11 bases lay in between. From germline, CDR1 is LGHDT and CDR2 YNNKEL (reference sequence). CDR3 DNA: TGTGCCTCCAAGACGGGGAACACTGAAGCTTTCTTT. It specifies CASKTGNTEAFF.

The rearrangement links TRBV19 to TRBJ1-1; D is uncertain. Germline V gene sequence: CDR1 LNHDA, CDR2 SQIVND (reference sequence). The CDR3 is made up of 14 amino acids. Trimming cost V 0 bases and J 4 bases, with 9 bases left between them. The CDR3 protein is CASSIDSGRTEAFF. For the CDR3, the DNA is TGTGCCAGTAGTATAGATTCAGGTCGCACTGAAGCTTTCTTT.

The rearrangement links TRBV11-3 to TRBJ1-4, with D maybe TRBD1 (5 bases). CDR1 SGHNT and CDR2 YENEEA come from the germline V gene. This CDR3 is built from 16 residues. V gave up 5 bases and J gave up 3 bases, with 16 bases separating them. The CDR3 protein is CASSLPGGEPNEKLFF. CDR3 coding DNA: TGTGCCAGCAGCCTCCCTGGAGGGGAGCCTAATGAAAAACTGTTTTTT.

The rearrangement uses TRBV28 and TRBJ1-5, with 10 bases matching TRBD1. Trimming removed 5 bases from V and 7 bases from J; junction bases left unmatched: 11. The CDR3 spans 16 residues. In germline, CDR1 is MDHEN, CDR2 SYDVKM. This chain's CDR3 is CASSPTDRGQEQPQHF. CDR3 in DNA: TGTGCCAGCAGTCCAACCGACAGGGGGCAAGAGCAGCCCCAGCATTTT.

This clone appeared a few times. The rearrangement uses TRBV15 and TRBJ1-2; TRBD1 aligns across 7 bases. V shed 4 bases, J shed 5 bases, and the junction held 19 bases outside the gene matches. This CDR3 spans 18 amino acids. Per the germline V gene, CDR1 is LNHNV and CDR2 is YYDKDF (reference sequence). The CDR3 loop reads CATSKSLGQPLTGYGYTF. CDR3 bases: TGTGCCACCAGCAAAAGCCTGGGACAGCCCCTCACGGGGTATGGCTACACCTTC.

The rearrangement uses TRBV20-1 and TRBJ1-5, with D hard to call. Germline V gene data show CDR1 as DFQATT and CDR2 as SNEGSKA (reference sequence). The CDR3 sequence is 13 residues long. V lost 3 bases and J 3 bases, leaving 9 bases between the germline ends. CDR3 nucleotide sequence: TGCAGTGCTAGTCCCCCGGTCAATCAGCCCCAGCATTTT. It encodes CSASPPVNQPQHF.

The CDR3, as DNA: TGTGCCAGCAGCCTACTGGACTCCGGTCAGCCCCAGCATTTT. Amino acid sequence: CASSLLDSGQPQHF. The rearrangement links TRBV3-1 (or the pseudogene TRBV3-2) to TRBJ1-5, with D unresolved. CDR1 and CDR2 (germline): LGHDT, YNNKEL (reference sequence). V was clipped by 4 bases and J by 6 bases, with 13 bases between them. The CDR3 runs to 14 residues.

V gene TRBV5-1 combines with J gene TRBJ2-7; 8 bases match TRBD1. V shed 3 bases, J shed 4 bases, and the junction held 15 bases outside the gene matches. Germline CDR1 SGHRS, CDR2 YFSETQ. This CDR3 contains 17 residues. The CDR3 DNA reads TGCGCCAGCAGCTCCGGGTTCGGGACAGGCATCCTGTACGAGCAGTACTTC. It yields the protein CASSSGFGTGILYEQYF.

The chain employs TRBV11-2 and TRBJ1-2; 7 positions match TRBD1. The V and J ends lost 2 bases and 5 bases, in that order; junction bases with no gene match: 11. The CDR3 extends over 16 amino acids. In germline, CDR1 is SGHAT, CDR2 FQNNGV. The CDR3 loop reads CASSLNHGTAWYGYTF. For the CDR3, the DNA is TGTGCCAGCAGCTTAAACCATGGGACAGCATGGTATGGCTACACCTTC.

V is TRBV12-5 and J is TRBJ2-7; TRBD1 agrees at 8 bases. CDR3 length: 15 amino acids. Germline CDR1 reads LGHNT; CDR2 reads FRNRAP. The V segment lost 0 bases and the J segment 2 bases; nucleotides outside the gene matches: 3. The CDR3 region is CASGLVRGQAYEQYF. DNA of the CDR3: TGTGCTAGTGGTTTGGTACGGGGACAGGCCTACGAGCAGTACTTC.

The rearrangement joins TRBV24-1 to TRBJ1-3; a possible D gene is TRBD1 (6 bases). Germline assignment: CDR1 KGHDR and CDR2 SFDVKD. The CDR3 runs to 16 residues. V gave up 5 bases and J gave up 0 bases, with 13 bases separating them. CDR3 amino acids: CATSGGQKSSGNTIYF. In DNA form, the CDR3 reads TGTGCCACCAGTGGAGGACAGAAGAGCTCTGGAAACACCATATATTTT.

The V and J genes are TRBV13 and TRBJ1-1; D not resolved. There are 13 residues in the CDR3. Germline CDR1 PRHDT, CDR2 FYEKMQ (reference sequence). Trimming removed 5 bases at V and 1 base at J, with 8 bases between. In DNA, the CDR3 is TGTGCCAGCAGCCCCGACTGGAACACTGAAGCTTTCTTT. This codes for CASSPDWNTEAFF.

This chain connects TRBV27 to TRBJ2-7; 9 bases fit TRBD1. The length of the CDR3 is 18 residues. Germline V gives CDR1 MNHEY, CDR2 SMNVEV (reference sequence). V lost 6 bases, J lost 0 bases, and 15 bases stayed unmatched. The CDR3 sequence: CASRLLGQGQGVSYEQYF. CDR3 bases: TGTGCCAGCAGACTTCTAGGACAGGGACAGGGTGTCTCCTACGAGCAGTACTTC.

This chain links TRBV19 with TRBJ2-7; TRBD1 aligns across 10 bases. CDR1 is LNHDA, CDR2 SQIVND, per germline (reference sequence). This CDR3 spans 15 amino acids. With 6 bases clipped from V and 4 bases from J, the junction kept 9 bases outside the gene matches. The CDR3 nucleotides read TGTGCCAGTAGCCCCGGGACAGGGGTTGAGTACGAGCAGTACTTC. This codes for CASSPGTGVEYEQYF.

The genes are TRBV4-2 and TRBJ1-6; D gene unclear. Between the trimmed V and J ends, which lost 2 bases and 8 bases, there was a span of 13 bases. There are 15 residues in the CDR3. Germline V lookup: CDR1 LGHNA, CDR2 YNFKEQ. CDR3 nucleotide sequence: TGTGCCAGCAGCCAAAGTGACGGAGGTTATTCACCCCTCCACTTT. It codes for CASSQSDGGYSPLHF.

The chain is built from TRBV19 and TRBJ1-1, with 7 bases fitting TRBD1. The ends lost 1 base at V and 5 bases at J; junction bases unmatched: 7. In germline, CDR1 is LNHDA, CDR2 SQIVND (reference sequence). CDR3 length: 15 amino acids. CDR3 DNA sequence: TGTGCCAGTAGTATAGCGGCCCAGGGGGGAACTGAAGCTTTCTTT. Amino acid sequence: CASSIAAQGGTEAFF.

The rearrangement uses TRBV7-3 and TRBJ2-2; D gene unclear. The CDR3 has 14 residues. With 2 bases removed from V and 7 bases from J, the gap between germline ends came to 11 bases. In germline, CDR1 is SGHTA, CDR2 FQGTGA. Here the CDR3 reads CASSLEFRGGELFF. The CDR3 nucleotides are TGTGCCAGCAGCTTAGAGTTTCGTGGCGGGGAGCTGTTTTTT.

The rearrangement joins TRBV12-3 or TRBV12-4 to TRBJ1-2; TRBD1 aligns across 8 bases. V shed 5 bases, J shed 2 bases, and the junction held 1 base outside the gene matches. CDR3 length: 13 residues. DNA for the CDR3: TGTGCCAGCAGTAGACAGGGGAACTATGGCTACACCTTC. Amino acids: CASSRQGNYGYTF.

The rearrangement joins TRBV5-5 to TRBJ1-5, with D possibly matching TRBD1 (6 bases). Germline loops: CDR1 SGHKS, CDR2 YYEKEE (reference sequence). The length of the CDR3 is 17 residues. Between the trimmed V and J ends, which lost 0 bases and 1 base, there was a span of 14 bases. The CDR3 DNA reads TGTGCCAGCAGCTTGGGGGAGACAGGCCTAAGCAATCAGCCCCAGCATTTT. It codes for CASSLGETGLSNQPQHF.